Below, one T cell receptor beta chain is given with its context. Its antigen is as yet unknown. This sample is part of a study of cytomegalovirus exposure and HLA in healthy donors. Study-wide results and limits: Researchers reportedly found TCR beta sequences accurately predicted most subjects' HLA-A and HLA-B alleles.

Both 60 Vbeta primers and 13 Jbeta primers went into the PCR. Sequenced by immunoSEQ multiplex PCR; TCRdb stores in-frame clones only, minus some. The table has 200,000 or so clones, approximately 79% seen once. Sequencing was done on a sample of PBMCs. The sequence derives from a man in his late teens or twenties in good health and CMV-seronegative.

This CDR3 reads CATSRDLRTGFHNEQFF. The CDR3 DNA reads TGTGCCACCAGCAGAGATCTAAGGACAGGGTTTCACAATGAGCAGTTCTTC. The chain carries TRBV15 and TRBJ2-1, with 8 bases fitting TRBD1. V shed 0 bases, J shed 5 bases, and the junction held 9 bases outside the gene matches. CDR1 and CDR2 (germline): LNHNV, YYDKDF (reference sequence). The CDR3 has 17 residues.